The 19 T cell receptor beta chains reported below all come from one sample, sequenced in a study of T cells in Graves' hyperthyroidism and ophthalmopathy. RNA transcripts provided the source from which TCR beta CDR3 regions were amplified. An initial round of RT-PCR targeting the TCR CDR3 relied on the HTBI primer set. TCRdb itself ran the multiplex PCR reads through MiXCR, one entry per CDR3 protein. The repertoire holds a few hundred thousand distinct CDR3 sequences, with 40% to 50% as singletons. The sequencing input was peripheral blood or thyroid tissue (not recorded which). The receptors shown here come from an adult woman with Graves' disease, either hyperthyroidism or ophthalmopathy (not recorded which).

The chain joins TRBV6-1 to TRBJ1-5; tentative D call: TRBD1 (5 bases). CDR3 size: 16 residues. The ends were cut back, 6 bases at V and 0 bases at J, with 15 bases in the middle. CDR1 and CDR2 (germline): MNHNS, SASEGT. The CDR3 here is CASSSDGGNSNQPQHF. The CDR3 DNA reads TGTGCCAGCAGCTCTGACGGGGGTAATAGCAATCAGCCCCAGCATTTT.

The J gene is TRBJ1-1, the V gene TRBV6-5; 7 bases fit TRBD1. V lost 5 bases to trimming and J lost 10 bases; unmatched junction nucleotides: 13. The CDR3 contains 14 residues. Germline V gene lookup returns CDR1 MNHEY and CDR2 SVGAGI. In DNA, the CDR3 is TGTGCCAGCAGTGAAGGGGGCGAGGCCTCCCCAGCTTTCTTT. Its protein product is CASSEGGEASPAFF.

The CDR3 coding sequence is TGTGCCAGCAGCTCGGCGACTAGCGCCTACGAGCAGTACTTC. Residues: CASSSATSAYEQYF. V and J are TRBV7-9 and TRBJ2-7; 8 positions match TRBD2. Germline CDR1 SEHNR, CDR2 FQNEAQ (reference sequence). This CDR3 contains 14 residues. The V segment lost 4 bases and the J segment 2 bases; nucleotides outside the gene matches: 4.

Ten or more counts support this clonotype. This chain connects TRBV7-2 to TRBJ2-2; 9 nucleotides line up with TRBD1. With 4 bases clipped from V and 1 base from J, the junction kept 4 bases outside the gene matches. The V gene's germline CDR1 is SGHTA and CDR2 FQGNSA. The length of the CDR3 is 16 residues. The CDR3 reads CASSSTGGLNTGELFF. The CDR3 region has the DNA TGTGCCAGCAGCTCCACAGGGGGCTTGAACACCGGGGAGCTGTTTTTT.

In this sample, this clonotype turned up once. Since no conserved phenylalanine or tryptophan closes the CDR3, a read error is the likely cause. V gene TRBV7-2 combines with J gene TRBJ1-1; 11 bases are shared with TRBD1. CDR3 length equals 15 residues. Trimming cost V 5 bases and J 1 base; bases outside gene matches: 3. CDR1 SGHTA and CDR2 FQGNSA come from the germline V gene. Here the CDR3 reads CASSVGQGANTEAFS. The CDR3 DNA reads as TGTGCCAGCAGCGTTGGACAGGGGGCGAACACTGAAGCTTTCTCT.

The genes are TRBV25-1 and TRBJ2-3; TRBD2 matches at 7 bases. V lost 4 bases, J lost 2 bases, and 6 bases stayed unmatched. Germline CDR1 is MGHDK and CDR2 is SYGVNS. This CDR3 spans 15 amino acids. The CDR3 region is CASSVLAGFTDTQYF. CDR3 in DNA: TGTGCCAGCAGTGTCTTAGCGGGCTTCACAGATACGCAGTATTTT.

In this sample, this clonotype turned up a few times. The rearrangement joins TRBV29-1 to TRBJ2-5; D perhaps matches TRBD2 (5 bases). CDR1 is SQVTM and CDR2 is ANQGSEA in the germline V gene. V was pared by 5 bases and J by 5 bases, with 15 bases between. The CDR3 contains 13 residues. In nucleotides, the CDR3 is TGCAGCGTTCTGGGAGATCGCATGGAGACCCAGTACTTC. This gives the protein CSVLGDRMETQYF.

This clonotype was seen once. The chain combines TRBV5-1 with TRBJ1-6, with D unresolved. The CDR3 is made up of 16 amino acids. Trimming shortened V by 0 bases and J by 10 bases, and 17 bases separated the two germline ends. Germline-derived CDR1 and CDR2 are SGHRS and YFSETQ. CDR3 loop: CASSLGESTRSSPLHF. DNA for the CDR3: TGCGCCAGCAGCTTGGGGGAGTCGACGAGATCGTCACCCCTCCACTTT.

This clonotype was found many times. The chain recombines TRBV9 with TRBJ1-6; the D gene is possibly TRBD1 (5 bases). The CDR3 is 20 amino acids. The germline gives CDR1 SGDLS, CDR2 YYNGEE. V was trimmed by 1 base and J by 6 bases, leaving 26 bases between them. CDR3 DNA sequence: TGTGCCAGCAGCGTAAAAGGAACGAGGATTAGCGGGACGGGTAATTCACCCCTCCACTTT. Its protein is CASSVKGTRISGTGNSPLHF.

In its sample, this clonotype was seen many times. The chain combines TRBV20-1 with TRBJ1-1; no clear D gene. CDR3 length: 13 amino acids. Trimming shortened V by 6 bases and J by 2 bases, and 13 bases separated the two germline ends. CDR1 and CDR2 (germline): DFQATT, SNEGSKA (reference sequence). The chain's CDR3 is CSAGSAANTEAFF. The CDR3 DNA follows: TGCAGTGCCGGTTCCGCAGCTAACACTGAAGCTTTCTTT.

This clonotype was counted between two and nine times. The genes are TRBV29-1 and TRBJ2-7; D unclear. The CDR3 totals 12 residues. V shed 1 base and J shed 6 bases, with 10 bases lying between them. The germline V gene has CDR1 SQVTM and CDR2 ANQGSEA. The DNA for the CDR3 is TGCAGCGTTGAAGGGGGAACATCCGAGCAGTACTTC. This gives the protein CSVEGGTSEQYF.

This sequence joins TRBV7-7 and TRBJ2-7; D is unclear. V lost 6 bases and J 4 bases, leaving 16 bases between the germline ends. The CDR3 is 14 residues long. Germline V gene lookup returns CDR1 SSHAT and CDR2 FNYEAQ (reference sequence). The CDR3 DNA follows: TGTGCCAGCAGGCCTTGGGCCTGGAGATACGAGCAGTACTTC. It encodes CASRPWAWRYEQYF.

This clonotype has ten or more counts. In DNA form, the CDR3 reads TGTGCCAGTAGTATAGAGCCAGGCGGAGGGACCGGGGAGCTGTTTTTT. Translating it yields CASSIEPGGGTGELFF. The chain combines TRBV19 with TRBJ2-2, with D possibly TRBD2 on 6 matching bases. CDR3 length: 16 amino acids. Per the germline V gene, CDR1 is LNHDA and CDR2 is SQIVND (reference sequence). The V gene lost 0 bases and the J gene lost 5 bases, with 13 bases spanning the gap.

The rearrangement uses TRBV5-4 and TRBJ2-7, with 8 bases fitting TRBD2. Germline V gene sequence: CDR1 SGHNT, CDR2 YYREEE (reference sequence). V trimming: 1 base; J trimming: 6 bases; junction bases outside the gene matches: 6. This CDR3 is 14 amino acids long. DNA for the CDR3: TGTGCCAGCAGCTTGCAAGCGGGAGTTTCCGAGCAGTACTTC. Its protein product is CASSLQAGVSEQYF.

This clonotype was picked up many times. V gene TRBV20-1 combines with J gene TRBJ2-7; unclear D gene. This CDR3 region has 11 residues. Trimming pared 4 bases from V and 4 bases from J, leaving 8 bases between. Per the germline V gene, CDR1 is DFQATT and CDR2 is SNEGSKA (reference sequence). The CDR3 region is CSAKSAYEQYF. CDR3 in DNA: TGCAGTGCTAAAAGCGCGTACGAGCAGTACTTC.

In this sample, this clonotype turned up a few times. In DNA, the CDR3 is TGCAGCGTTGAAGAGGAGGGGGCGGGTGGCTACACCTTC. Translated, it gives CSVEEEGAGGYTF. This rearrangement joins TRBV29-1 to TRBJ1-2, with 7 bases aligning to TRBD1. V shed 0 bases, J shed 7 bases, and the junction held 5 bases outside the gene matches. Germline values: CDR1 SQVTM, CDR2 ANQGSEA. This CDR3 has 13 amino acids.

The chain links TRBV9 to TRBJ1-2; D remains unclear. The germline gives CDR1 SGDLS, CDR2 YYNGEE. The V gene lost 5 bases and the J gene lost 5 bases, with 10 bases spanning the gap. CDR3 length: 12 amino acids. The DNA for the CDR3 is TGTGCCAGCAGGATAGGACCTTATGGCTACACCTTC. Its translation is CASRIGPYGYTF.

In its sample, this clonotype was seen a few times. The chain recombines TRBV29-1 with TRBJ2-3, with TRBD1 as a possible D gene (6 bases). The ends were cut back, 7 bases at V and 2 bases at J, with 16 bases in the middle. The V gene's germline CDR1 is SQVTM and CDR2 ANQGSEA. The CDR3 extends over 14 amino acids. DNA of the CDR3: TGCAGCGGCGGACAGACCTTTTACACAGATACGCAGTATTTT. Translated, it gives CSGGQTFYTDTQYF.

This clonotype occurred many times. The V and J genes are TRBV10-3 and TRBJ1-5; 11 nucleotides align to TRBD1. The CDR3 runs to 14 residues. Germline assignment: CDR1 ENHRY and CDR2 SYGVKD. V shed 6 bases, J shed 4 bases, and the junction held 2 bases outside the gene matches. CDR3 in amino acids: CAIRGQGGNQPQHF. The CDR3 coding sequence is TGTGCCATCAGGGGACAGGGGGGGAATCAGCCCCAGCATTTT.